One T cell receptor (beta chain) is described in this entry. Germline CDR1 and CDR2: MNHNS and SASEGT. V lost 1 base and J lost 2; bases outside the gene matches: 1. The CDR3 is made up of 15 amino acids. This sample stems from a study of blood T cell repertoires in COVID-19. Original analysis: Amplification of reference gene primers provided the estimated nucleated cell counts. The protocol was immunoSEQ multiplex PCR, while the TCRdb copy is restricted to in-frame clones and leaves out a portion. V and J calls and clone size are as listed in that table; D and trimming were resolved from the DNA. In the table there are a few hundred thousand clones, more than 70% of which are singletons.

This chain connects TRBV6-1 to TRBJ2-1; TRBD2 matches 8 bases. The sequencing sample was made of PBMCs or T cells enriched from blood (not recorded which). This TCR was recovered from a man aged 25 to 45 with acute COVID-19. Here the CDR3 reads CASSEEAGAYNEQFF. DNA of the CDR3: TGTGCCAGCAGTGAAGAAGCGGGGGCCTACAATGAGCAGTTCTTC.